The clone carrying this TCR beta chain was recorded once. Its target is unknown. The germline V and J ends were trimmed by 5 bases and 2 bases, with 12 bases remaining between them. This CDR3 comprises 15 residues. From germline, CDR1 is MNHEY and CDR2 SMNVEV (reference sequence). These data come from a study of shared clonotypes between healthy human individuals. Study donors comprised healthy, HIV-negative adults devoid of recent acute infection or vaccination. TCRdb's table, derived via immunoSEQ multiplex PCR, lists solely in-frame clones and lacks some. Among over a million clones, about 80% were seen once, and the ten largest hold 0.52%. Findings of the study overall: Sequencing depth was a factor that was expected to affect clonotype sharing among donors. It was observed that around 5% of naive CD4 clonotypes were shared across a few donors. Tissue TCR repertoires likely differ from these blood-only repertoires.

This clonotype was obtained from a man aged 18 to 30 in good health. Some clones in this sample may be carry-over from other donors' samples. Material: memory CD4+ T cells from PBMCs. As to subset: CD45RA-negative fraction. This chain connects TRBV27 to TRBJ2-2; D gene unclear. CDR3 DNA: TGTGCCAGCAGTGTGGCAGGCAGAAACACCGGGGAGCTGTTTTTT. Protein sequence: CASSVAGRNTGELFF.